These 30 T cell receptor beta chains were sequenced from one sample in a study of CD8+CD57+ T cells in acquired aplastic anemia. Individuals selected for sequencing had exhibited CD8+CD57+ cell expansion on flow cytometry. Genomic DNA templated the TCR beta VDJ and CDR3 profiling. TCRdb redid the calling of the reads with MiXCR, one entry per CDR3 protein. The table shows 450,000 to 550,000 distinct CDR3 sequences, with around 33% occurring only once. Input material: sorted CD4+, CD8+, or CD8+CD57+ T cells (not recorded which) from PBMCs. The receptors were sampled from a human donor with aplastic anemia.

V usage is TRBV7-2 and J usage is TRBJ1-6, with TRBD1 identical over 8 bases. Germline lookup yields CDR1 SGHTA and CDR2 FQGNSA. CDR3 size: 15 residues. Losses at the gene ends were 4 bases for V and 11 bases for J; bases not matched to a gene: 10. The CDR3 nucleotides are TGTGCCAGCAGCTCCCAGGGGACAGGATGCCCACCCCTCCACTTT. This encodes CASSSQGTGCPPLHF.

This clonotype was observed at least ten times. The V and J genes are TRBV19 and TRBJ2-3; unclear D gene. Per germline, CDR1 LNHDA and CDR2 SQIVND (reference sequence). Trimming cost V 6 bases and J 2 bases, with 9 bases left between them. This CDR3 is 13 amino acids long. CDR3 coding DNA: TGTGCCAGTAGAGGAGTCGACACAGATACGCAGTATTTT. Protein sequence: CASRGVDTDTQYF.

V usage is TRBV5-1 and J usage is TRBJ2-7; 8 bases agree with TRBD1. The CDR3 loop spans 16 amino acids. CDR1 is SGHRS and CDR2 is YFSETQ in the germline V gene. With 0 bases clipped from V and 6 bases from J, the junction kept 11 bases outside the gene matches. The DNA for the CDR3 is TGCGCCAGCAGCTTGGCCAAGGCGCTCGGACAGGGCGAGCAGTACTTC. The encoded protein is CASSLAKALGQGEQYF.

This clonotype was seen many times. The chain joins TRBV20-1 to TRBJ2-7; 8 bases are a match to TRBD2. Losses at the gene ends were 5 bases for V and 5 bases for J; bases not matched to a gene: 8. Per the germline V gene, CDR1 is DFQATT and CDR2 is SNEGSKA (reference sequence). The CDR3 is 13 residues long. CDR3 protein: CSALPGTSNEQYF. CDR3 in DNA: TGCAGTGCTCTACCCGGGACTAGTAACGAGCAGTACTTC.

The CDR3 sequence: CASSQEGQGATKLFF. The CDR3 DNA reads as TGTGCCAGCAGCCAAGAGGGACAGGGGGCTACGAAACTGTTTTTT. The V and J genes are TRBV4-2 and TRBJ1-4; 12 bases agree with TRBD1. Looked up from germline, CDR1 is LGHNA and CDR2 is YNFKEQ. After removal of 0 bases from V and 11 bases from J, the junction contained 4 bases not matched to a gene. The CDR3 contains 15 residues.

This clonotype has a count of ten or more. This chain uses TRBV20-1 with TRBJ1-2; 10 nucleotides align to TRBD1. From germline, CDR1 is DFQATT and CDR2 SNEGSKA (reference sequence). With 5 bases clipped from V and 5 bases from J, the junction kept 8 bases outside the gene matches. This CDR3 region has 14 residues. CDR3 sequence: CSAVRMDRGYGYTF. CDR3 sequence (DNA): TGCAGTGCTGTGAGAATGGACAGGGGGTATGGCTACACCTTC.

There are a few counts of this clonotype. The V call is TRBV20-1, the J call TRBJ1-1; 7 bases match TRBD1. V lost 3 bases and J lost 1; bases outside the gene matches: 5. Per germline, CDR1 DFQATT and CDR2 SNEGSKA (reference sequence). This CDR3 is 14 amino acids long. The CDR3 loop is CSASTDRENTEAFF. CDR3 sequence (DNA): TGCAGTGCTAGTACTGACAGGGAGAACACTGAAGCTTTCTTT.

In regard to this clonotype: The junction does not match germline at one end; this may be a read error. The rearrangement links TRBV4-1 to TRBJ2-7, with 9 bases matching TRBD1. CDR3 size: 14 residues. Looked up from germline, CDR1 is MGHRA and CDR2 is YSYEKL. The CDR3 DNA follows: TGCGCCAGCAGCCAACCGGGACAGGGCTACGAGCAGTGCTTC. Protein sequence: CASSQPGQGYEQCF.

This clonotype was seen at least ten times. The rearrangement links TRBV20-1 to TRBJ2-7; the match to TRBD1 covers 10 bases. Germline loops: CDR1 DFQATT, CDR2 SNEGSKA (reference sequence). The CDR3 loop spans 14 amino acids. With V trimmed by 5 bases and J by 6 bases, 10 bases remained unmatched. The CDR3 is CSARPGTGAAEQYF. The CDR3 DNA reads TGCAGTGCTCGTCCCGGGACAGGGGCTGCCGAGCAGTACTTC.

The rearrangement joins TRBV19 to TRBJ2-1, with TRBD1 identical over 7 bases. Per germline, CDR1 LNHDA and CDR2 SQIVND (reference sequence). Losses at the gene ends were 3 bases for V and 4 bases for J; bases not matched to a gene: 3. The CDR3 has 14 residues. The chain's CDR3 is CASSIGDRYNEQFF. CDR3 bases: TGTGCCAGTAGTATCGGGGACAGATACAATGAGCAGTTCTTC. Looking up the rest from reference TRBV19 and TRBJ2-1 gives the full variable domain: DGGITQSPKYLFRKEGQNVTLSCEQNLNHDAMYWYRQDPGQGLRLIYYSQIVNDFQKGDIAEGYSVSREKKESFPLTVTSAQKNPTAFYLCASSIGDRYNEQFFGPGTRLTVL.

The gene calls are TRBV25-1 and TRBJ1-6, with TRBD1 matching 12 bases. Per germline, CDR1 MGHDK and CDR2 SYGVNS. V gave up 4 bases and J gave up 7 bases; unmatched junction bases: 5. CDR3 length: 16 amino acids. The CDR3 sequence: CASSVWDRGRNSPLHF. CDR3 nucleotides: TGTGCCAGCAGTGTGTGGGACAGGGGGCGGAATTCACCCCTCCACTTT.

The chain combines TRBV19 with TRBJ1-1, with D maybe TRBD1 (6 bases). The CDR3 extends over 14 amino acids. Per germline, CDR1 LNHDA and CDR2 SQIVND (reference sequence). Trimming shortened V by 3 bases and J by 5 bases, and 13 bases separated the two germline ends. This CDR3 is CASSMVGARTEAFF. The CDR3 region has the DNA TGTGCCAGTAGTATGGTGGGGGCGAGGACTGAAGCTTTCTTT. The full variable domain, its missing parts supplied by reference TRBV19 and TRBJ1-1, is DGGITQSPKYLFRKEGQNVTLSCEQNLNHDAMYWYRQDPGQGLRLIYYSQIVNDFQKGDIAEGYSVSREKKESFPLTVTSAQKNPTAFYLCASSMVGARTEAFFGQGTRLTVV.

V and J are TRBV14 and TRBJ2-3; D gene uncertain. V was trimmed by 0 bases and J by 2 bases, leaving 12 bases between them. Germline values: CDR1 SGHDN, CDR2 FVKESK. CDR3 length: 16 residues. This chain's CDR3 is CASSQDSLVHTDTQYF. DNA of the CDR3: TGTGCCAGCAGCCAAGACTCTCTAGTGCACACAGATACGCAGTATTTT. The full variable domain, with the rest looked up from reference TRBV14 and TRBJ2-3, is EAGVTQFPSHSVIEKGQTVTLRCDPISGHDNLYWYRRVMGKEIKFLLHFVKESKQDESGMPNNRFLAERTGGTYSTLKVQPAELEDSGVYFCASSQDSLVHTDTQYFGPGTRLTVL.

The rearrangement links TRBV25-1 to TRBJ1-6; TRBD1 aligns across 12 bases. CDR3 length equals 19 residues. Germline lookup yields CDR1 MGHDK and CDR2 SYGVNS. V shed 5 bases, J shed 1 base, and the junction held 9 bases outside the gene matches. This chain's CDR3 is CASSRPGTGGRSYNSPLHF. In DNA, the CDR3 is TGTGCCAGCAGTCGTCCCGGGACAGGGGGCAGATCCTATAATTCACCCCTCCACTTT.

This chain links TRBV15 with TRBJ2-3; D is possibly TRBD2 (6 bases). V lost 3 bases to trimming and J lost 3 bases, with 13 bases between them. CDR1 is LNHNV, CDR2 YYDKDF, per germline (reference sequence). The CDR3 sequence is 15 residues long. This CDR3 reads CATSSGRGLTDTQYF. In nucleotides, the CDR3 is TGTGCCACCAGCAGCGGTAGGGGACTGACAGATACGCAGTATTTT.

The CDR3 coding sequence is TGTGCCAGCAGTACCGGTCGGGGCAGGGGGTTATGGAATCAGCCCCAGCATTTT. Its protein product is CASSTGRGRGLWNQPQHF. The V and J genes are TRBV6-1 and TRBJ1-5; 7 nucleotides line up with TRBD1. Germline V gene sequence: CDR1 MNHNS, CDR2 SASEGT. CDR3 length equals 18 residues. With 5 bases clipped from V and 4 bases from J, the junction kept 17 bases outside the gene matches.

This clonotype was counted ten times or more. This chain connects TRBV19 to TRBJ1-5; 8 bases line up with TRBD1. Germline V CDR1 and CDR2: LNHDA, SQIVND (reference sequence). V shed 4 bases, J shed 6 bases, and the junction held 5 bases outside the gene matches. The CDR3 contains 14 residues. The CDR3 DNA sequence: TGTGCCAGTAGTAGACGACAGGGGCTTCAGCCCCAGCATTTT. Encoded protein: CASSRRQGLQPQHF.

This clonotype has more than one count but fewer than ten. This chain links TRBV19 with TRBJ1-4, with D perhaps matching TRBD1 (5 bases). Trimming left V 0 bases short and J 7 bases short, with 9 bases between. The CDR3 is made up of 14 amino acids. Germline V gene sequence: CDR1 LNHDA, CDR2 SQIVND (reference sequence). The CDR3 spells CASSIDGRGEKLFF. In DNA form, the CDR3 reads TGTGCCAGTAGTATAGATGGAAGGGGTGAAAAACTGTTTTTT.

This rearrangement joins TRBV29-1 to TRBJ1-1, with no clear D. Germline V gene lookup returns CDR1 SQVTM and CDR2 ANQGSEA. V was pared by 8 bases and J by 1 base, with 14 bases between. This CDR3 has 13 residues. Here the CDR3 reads CSLVSGSNTEAFF. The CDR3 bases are TGCAGCTTGGTGTCAGGATCGAACACTGAAGCTTTCTTT.

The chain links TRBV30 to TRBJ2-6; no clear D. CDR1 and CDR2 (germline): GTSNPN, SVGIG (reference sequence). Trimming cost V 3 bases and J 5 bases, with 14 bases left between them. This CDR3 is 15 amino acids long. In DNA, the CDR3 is TGTGCCTGGAGAGAGTTTGGGTATAGGGCCAACGTCCTGACTTTC. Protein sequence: CAWREFGYRANVLTF.

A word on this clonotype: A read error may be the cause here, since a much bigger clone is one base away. CDR3 loop: CASGGAMNTKAFF. CDR3 nucleotides: TGTGCATCGGGGGGCGCGATGAACACTAAAGCTTTCTTT. This chain connects TRBV2 to TRBJ1-1; perhaps TRBD1 as D (6 bases). The CDR3 has 13 amino acids. In germline, CDR1 is SNHLY, CDR2 FYNNEI.

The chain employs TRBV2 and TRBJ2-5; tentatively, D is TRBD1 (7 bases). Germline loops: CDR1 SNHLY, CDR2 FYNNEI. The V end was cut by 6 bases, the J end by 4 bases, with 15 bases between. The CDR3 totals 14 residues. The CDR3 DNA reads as TGTGCCAGCAGCGACAGACAGGGAGGAGAGACCCAGTACTTC. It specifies CASSDRQGGETQYF.

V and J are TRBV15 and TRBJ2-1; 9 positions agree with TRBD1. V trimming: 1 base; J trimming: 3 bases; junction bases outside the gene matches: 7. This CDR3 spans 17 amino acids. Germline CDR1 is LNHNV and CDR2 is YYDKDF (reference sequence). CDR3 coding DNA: TGTGCCACCAGCAGAGTTGGGACAGGGCGAGGCTACAATGAGCAGTTCTTC. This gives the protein CATSRVGTGRGYNEQFF.

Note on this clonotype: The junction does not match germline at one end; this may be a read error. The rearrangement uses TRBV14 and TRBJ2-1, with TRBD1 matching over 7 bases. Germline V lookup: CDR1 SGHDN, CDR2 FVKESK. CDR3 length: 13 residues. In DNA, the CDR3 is TGTGCCAGTAGCCAAGATAGAGGGGGCGGGCAGTTCTTC. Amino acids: CASSQDRGGGQFF. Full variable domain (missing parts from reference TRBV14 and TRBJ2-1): EAGVTQFPSHSVIEKGQTVTLRCDPISGHDNLYWYRRVMGKEIKFLLHFVKESKQDESGMPNNRFLAERTGGTYSTLKVQPAELEDSGVYFCASSQDRGGGQFFGPGTRLTVL.

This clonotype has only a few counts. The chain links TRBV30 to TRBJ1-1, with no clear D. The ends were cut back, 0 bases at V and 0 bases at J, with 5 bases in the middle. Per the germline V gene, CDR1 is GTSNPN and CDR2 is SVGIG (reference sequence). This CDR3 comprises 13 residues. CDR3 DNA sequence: TGTGCCTGGAGTGTAGCACTGAACACTGAAGCTTTCTTT. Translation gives CAWSVALNTEAFF. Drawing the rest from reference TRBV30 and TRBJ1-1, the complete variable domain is SQTIHQWPATLVQPVGSPLSLECTVEGTSNPNLYWYRQAAGRGLQLLFYSVGIGQISSEVPQNLSASRPQDRQFILSSKKLLLSDSGFYLCAWSVALNTEAFFGQGTRLTVV.

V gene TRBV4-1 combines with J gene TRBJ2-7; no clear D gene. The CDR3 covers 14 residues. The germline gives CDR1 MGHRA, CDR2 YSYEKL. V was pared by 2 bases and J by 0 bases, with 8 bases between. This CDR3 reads CASSQSRISYEQYF. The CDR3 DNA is TGCGCCAGCAGCCAAAGCAGGATCTCCTACGAGCAGTACTTC.

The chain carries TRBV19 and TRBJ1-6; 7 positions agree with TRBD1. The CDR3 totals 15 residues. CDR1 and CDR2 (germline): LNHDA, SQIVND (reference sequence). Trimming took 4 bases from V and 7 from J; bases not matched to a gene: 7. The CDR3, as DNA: TGTGCCAGTAGTACTTCGACAGGGAGGAATTCACCCCTCCACTTT. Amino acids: CASSTSTGRNSPLHF. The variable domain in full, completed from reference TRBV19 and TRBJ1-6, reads DGGITQSPKYLFRKEGQNVTLSCEQNLNHDAMYWYRQDPGQGLRLIYYSQIVNDFQKGDIAEGYSVSREKKESFPLTVTSAQKNPTAFYLCASSTSTGRNSPLHFGNGTRLTVT.

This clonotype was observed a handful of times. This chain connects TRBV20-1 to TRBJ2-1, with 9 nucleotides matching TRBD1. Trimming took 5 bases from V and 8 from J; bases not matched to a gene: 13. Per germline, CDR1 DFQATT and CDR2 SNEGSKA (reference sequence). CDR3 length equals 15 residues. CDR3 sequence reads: CSAPSWTGVRDEQFF. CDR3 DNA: TGCAGTGCTCCTTCATGGACAGGGGTCCGCGATGAGCAGTTCTTC.

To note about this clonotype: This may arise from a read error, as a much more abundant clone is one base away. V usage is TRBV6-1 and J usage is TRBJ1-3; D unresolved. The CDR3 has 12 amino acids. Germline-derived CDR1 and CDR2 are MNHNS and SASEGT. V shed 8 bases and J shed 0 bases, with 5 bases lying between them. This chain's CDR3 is CASGSSGNTIYF. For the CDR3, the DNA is TGTGCCAGCGGTAGCTCTGGAAACACCATATATTTT.

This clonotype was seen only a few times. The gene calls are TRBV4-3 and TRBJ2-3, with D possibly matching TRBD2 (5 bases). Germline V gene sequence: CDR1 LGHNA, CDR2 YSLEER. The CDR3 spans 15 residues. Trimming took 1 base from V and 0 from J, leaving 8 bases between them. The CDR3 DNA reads TGCGCCAGCAGCCAAGCGGGGTTCAGCACAGATACGCAGTATTTT. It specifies CASSQAGFSTDTQYF.